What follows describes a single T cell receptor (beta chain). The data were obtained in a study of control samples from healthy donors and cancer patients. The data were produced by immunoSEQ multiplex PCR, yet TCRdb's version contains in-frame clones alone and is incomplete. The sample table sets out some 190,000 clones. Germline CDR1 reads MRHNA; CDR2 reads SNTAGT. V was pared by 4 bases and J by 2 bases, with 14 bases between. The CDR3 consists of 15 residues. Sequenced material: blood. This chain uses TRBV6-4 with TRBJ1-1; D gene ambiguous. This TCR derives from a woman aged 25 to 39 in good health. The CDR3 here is CASSAQSTLNTEAFF. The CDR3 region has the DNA TGTGCCAGCAGTGCGCAGAGTACTCTAAACACTGAAGCTTTCTTT.